The 23 T cell receptor beta chains reported below all come from one sample, sequenced in a study of shared clonotypes between healthy human individuals. The protocol was immunoSEQ multiplex PCR, while the TCRdb copy is restricted to in-frame clones and leaves out a portion. The data contain 600,000 or so clones, roughly 98% of them singletons. Positive CCR7 selection of CD45RO-negative cells yielded the naive CD8 cells, and terminally differentiated effector memory CD45RA+ cells were excluded. Sequenced input: naive CD8+ T cells sorted from blood. These receptors were obtained from a man aged 25 to 40 in good health.

The CDR3 region has the DNA TGTGCCAGCAGTTCCCGGAGGGACAGGGAATACAATGAGCAGTTCTTC. Protein product: CASSSRRDREYNEQFF. The chain links TRBV2 to TRBJ2-1, with 9 bases aligning to TRBD1. Germline CDR1 reads SNHLY; CDR2 reads FYNNEI. The J segment lost 4 bases and the V segment lost 5 bases, leaving 9 bases of the junction unmatched. The CDR3 length is 16 residues.

CDR3 in DNA: TGTGCCAGCTCTCCGGGACAGGTCAATCTGAACACTGAAGCTTTCTTT. Translation gives CASSPGQVNLNTEAFF. The chain uses TRBV18 and TRBJ1-1, with 8 bases matching TRBD1. After removal of 6 bases from V and 0 bases from J, the junction contained 9 bases not matched to a gene. CDR1 and CDR2 (germline): KGHSH, LQKENI. This CDR3 region has 16 residues.

V usage is TRBV10-2 and J usage is TRBJ2-5, with D perhaps TRBD1 (6 bases). The germline gives CDR1 WSHSY, CDR2 SAAADI. The CDR3 contains 14 residues. V lost 4 bases to trimming and J lost 5 bases, with 14 bases between them. The chain's CDR3 is CASSVFTGIETQYF. CDR3 nucleotides: TGCGCCAGCAGTGTATTTACAGGGATCGAGACCCAGTACTTC.

V is TRBV10-2 and J is TRBJ2-5; the D gene is possibly TRBD1 (6 bases). Germline CDR1 WSHSY, CDR2 SAAADI. This CDR3 contains 14 residues. V lost 3 bases, J lost 5 bases, and 13 bases lay in between. In DNA form, the CDR3 reads TGCGCCAGCAGTGACAGGGGTGGCAGGGAGACCCAGTACTTC. It is translated as CASSDRGGRETQYF.

V and J are TRBV9 and TRBJ2-5; the D gene could be TRBD1 or TRBD2 (5 bases each). The CDR3 sequence is 14 residues long. The V end lost 4 bases, the J end lost 1 base, and 11 bases lay between the germline ends. Germline assignment: CDR1 SGDLS and CDR2 YYNGEE. This chain's CDR3 is CASSIGATQETQYF. The CDR3 DNA follows: TGTGCCAGCAGCATCGGGGCTACCCAAGAGACCCAGTACTTC. Together with reference TRBV9 and TRBJ2-5, the CDR3 gives the full variable domain: DSGVTQTPKHLITATGQRVTLRCSPRSGDLSVYWYQQSLDQGLQFLIQYYNGEERAKGNILERFSAQQFPDLHSELNLSSLELGDSALYFCASSIGATQETQYFGPGTRLLVL.

The CDR3 coding sequence is TGCGCCAGCAGCTTGGATAGGGAGCTCTACGAGCAGTACTTC. Translating gives CASSLDRELYEQYF. The chain joins TRBV5-1 to TRBJ2-7, with a weak D call TRBD2 (5 bases). The CDR3 extends over 14 amino acids. Trimming pared 0 bases from V and 3 bases from J, leaving 10 bases between. Germline V gene sequence: CDR1 SGHRS, CDR2 YFSETQ.

This sequence joins TRBV29-1 and TRBJ1-4; D remains ambiguous. Looked up from germline, CDR1 is SQVTM and CDR2 is ANQGSEA. This CDR3 contains 12 residues. Trimming cost V 4 bases and J 0 bases, with 3 bases left between them. CDR3 sequence reads: CSVVSTNEKLFF. The CDR3 coding sequence is TGCAGCGTTGTTTCAACTAATGAAAAACTGTTTTTT.

Here the CDR3 DNA reads TGCGCCAGCAGCCAAGCTAGCCCAACCTACGAGCAGTACTTC. Protein product: CASSQASPTYEQYF. This chain joins TRBV4-1 and TRBJ2-7; weak D call: TRBD2 (5 bases). Trimming cost V 1 base and J 2 bases, with 9 bases left between them. Germline CDR1 and CDR2: MGHRA and YSYEKL. This CDR3 has 14 amino acids.

This rearrangement joins TRBV6-5 to TRBJ2-1; D may be TRBD1 (6 bases). V was trimmed by 3 bases and J by 8 bases, leaving 11 bases between them. The germline V gene encodes CDR1 MNHEY and CDR2 SVGAGI. This CDR3 is built from 13 residues. CDR3 nucleotide sequence: TGTGCCAGCAGTTATGCACAGGGCGATGAGCAGTTCTTC. Amino acids: CASSYAQGDEQFF.

The J gene is TRBJ2-7, the V gene TRBV9; TRBD2 matches 9 bases. Germline V gene data show CDR1 as SGDLS and CDR2 as YYNGEE. There are 16 residues in the CDR3. Trimming at V came to 0 bases and at J to 2 bases, leaving 6 bases not matched to a gene. The CDR3 DNA follows: TGTGCCAGCAGCGTAGCTTCGGCTAGCGGGACCTACGAGCAGTACTTC. This gives the protein CASSVASASGTYEQYF.

The chain recombines TRBV15 with TRBJ2-1; no clear D. Germline CDR1 reads LNHNV; CDR2 reads YYDKDF (reference sequence). The CDR3 covers 15 residues. The germline V and J ends were trimmed by 6 bases and 5 bases, with 17 bases remaining between them. The CDR3 reads CATRPPLSRDNEQFF. In nucleotides, the CDR3 is TGTGCCACCAGGCCACCCCTAAGTCGTGACAATGAGCAGTTCTTC.

This chain links TRBV12-5 with TRBJ2-5; 7 bases are shared with TRBD1. With 4 bases clipped from V and 0 bases from J, the junction kept 8 bases outside the gene matches. The CDR3 is made up of 16 amino acids. The germline V gene has CDR1 LGHNT and CDR2 FRNRAP. The CDR3 sequence is CASGYARDRHQETQYF. Written as DNA, the CDR3 is TGTGCTAGTGGTTATGCCCGGGACAGACACCAAGAGACCCAGTACTTC.

This sequence joins TRBV5-1 and TRBJ2-1; D may be TRBD2 (6 bases). CDR3 length equals 14 residues. The germline V gene has CDR1 SGHRS and CDR2 YFSETQ. The V end was cut by 4 bases, the J end by 4 bases, with 12 bases between. The CDR3 is CASSPGTGYNEQFF. CDR3 sequence (DNA): TGCGCCAGCAGCCCCGGGACTGGTTACAATGAGCAGTTCTTC.

This clone showed up just once. The chain is built from TRBV6-1 and TRBJ2-7, with TRBD2 matching over 12 bases. Trimming cost V 3 bases and J 0 bases; bases outside gene matches: 3. Germline V gene lookup returns CDR1 MNHNS and CDR2 SASEGT. The CDR3 runs to 16 residues. CDR3 in amino acids: CASSDGTSGYSYEQYF. In DNA form, the CDR3 reads TGTGCCAGCAGTGACGGGACTAGCGGGTACTCCTACGAGCAGTACTTC.

The chain is built from TRBV18 and TRBJ2-5; the match to TRBD1 covers 7 bases. Losses at the gene ends were 2 bases for V and 1 base for J; bases not matched to a gene: 4. The CDR3 runs 15 residues. CDR1 and CDR2 from the germline V gene are KGHSH and LQKENI. DNA for the CDR3: TGTGCCAGCTCACCAAGGGCAGGGGGCCAAGAGACCCAGTACTTC. Encoded protein: CASSPRAGGQETQYF.

The chain is built from TRBV28 and TRBJ2-7; 9 nucleotides align to TRBD1. The CDR3 is made up of 16 amino acids. Germline lookup yields CDR1 MDHEN and CDR2 SYDVKM. After removal of 5 bases from V and 2 bases from J, the junction contained 10 bases not matched to a gene. Here the CDR3 DNA reads TGTGCCAGCAGTACCAAACAGGGGGCTAGGCCCTACGAGCAGTACTTC. Its translation: CASSTKQGARPYEQYF. Full variable domain (outside the CDR3, taken from reference TRBV28 and TRBJ2-7): DVKVTQSSRYLVKRTGEKVFLECVQDMDHENMFWYRQDPGLGLRLIYFSYDVKMKEKGDIPEGYSVSREKKERFSLILESASTNQTSMYLCASSTKQGARPYEQYFGPGTRLTVT.

This sequence joins TRBV2 and TRBJ1-2; the D gene is possibly TRBD1 (5 bases). The CDR3 runs 15 residues. Germline V gene data show CDR1 as SNHLY and CDR2 as FYNNEI. V was clipped by 2 bases and J by 5 bases, with 15 bases between them. The CDR3 is CASSERGTLLYGYTF. The CDR3 nucleotides are TGTGCCAGCAGTGAAAGGGGAACCCTTCTGTATGGCTACACCTTC.

This sequence joins TRBV28 and TRBJ1-5; 9 bases fit TRBD1. Trimming cost V 5 bases and J 9 bases; bases outside gene matches: 14. The CDR3 sequence is 16 residues long. Germline V gene lookup returns CDR1 MDHEN and CDR2 SYDVKM. DNA of the CDR3: TGTGCCAGCAGTCTGACTCCGGGACAGGGTCCATGGCCCCAGCATTTT. Translation gives CASSLTPGQGPWPQHF.

This chain connects TRBV13 to TRBJ2-3, with D possibly being TRBD1 or TRBD2 (7 bases each). Trimming took off 5 bases at V and 0 bases at J, with 12 bases between the two ends. The CDR3 is 15 residues long. CDR1 and CDR2 (germline): PRHDT, FYEKMQ (reference sequence). CDR3 in amino acids: CASSVRGGSTDTQYF. The CDR3 DNA follows: TGTGCCAGCAGCGTCAGGGGGGGTAGCACAGATACGCAGTATTTT.

The rearrangement joins TRBV6-1 to TRBJ2-7; the match to TRBD1 covers 7 bases. Germline V CDR1 and CDR2: MNHNS, SASEGT. V lost 1 base and J lost 1; bases outside the gene matches: 4. CDR3 length: 15 amino acids. CDR3 sequence reads: CASSEVDRASYEQYF. DNA for the CDR3: TGTGCCAGCAGTGAAGTAGACAGGGCTTCCTACGAGCAGTACTTC.

V gene TRBV27 combines with J gene TRBJ2-3; a possible D gene is TRBD1 (6 bases). Trimming removed 5 bases at V and 6 bases at J, with 18 bases between. The CDR3 length is 15 residues. Per the germline V gene, CDR1 is MNHEY and CDR2 is SMNVEV (reference sequence). The CDR3 region has the DNA TGTGCCAGCAGTCCCCGGACAGCACCTCGGGATACGCAGTATTTT. This gives the protein CASSPRTAPRDTQYF.

V and J are TRBV29-1 and TRBJ2-1; TRBD2 aligns across 13 bases. There are 14 residues in the CDR3. CDR1 and CDR2 from the germline V gene are SQVTM and ANQGSEA. Trimming removed 3 bases from V and 8 bases from J; junction bases left unmatched: 4. The chain's CDR3 is CSVDGLAGEDEQFF. In nucleotides, the CDR3 is TGCAGCGTTGATGGACTAGCGGGAGAGGATGAGCAGTTCTTC.

This clone was found once. This CDR3 reads CASSLEDSYNEQFF. The CDR3 DNA reads TGTGCCAGCAGCTTAGAAGACTCCTACAATGAGCAGTTCTTC. The chain employs TRBV7-3 and TRBJ2-1; the D is unclear. CDR1 is SGHTA, CDR2 FQGTGA, per germline. This CDR3 has 14 amino acids. V shed 2 bases and J shed 0 bases, with 5 bases lying between them.